The 22 T cell receptor beta chains listed next were all sequenced from one sample in a study of post-analysis software for immune sequencing data. Regarding the study as a whole: About 5 TRBV segments, including TRBV5-6, TRBV5-1 and TRBV20-1, were more frequent in patients than controls.

These receptors' antigens are unknown. TCR beta libraries were prepared from cDNA with unique molecular identifiers. TCRdb re-called the PCR reads through MiXCR, storing one row per CDR3 protein. The sample has roughly 430,000 distinct CDR3 sequences, less than 40% seen once. The sample comprised blood. The receptors were gathered from a girl aged 2-15 years with multiple sclerosis.

The chain is built from TRBV2 and TRBJ2-2; tentatively, D is TRBD1 (5 bases). The germline V gene has CDR1 SNHLY and CDR2 FYNNEI. Trimming removed 9 bases at V and 4 bases at J, with 21 bases between. This CDR3 region has 16 residues. The CDR3 spells CARILDRGLRTGELFF. The CDR3 DNA is TGTGCCAGGATACTCGACAGAGGTCTTCGCACCGGGGAGCTGTTTTTT.

The DNA of the CDR3 is TGTGCCAGCAGCCCTTGGGGGGAAACGGACGAGCAGTACTTC. It translates to CASSPWGETDEQYF. The chain employs TRBV28 and TRBJ2-7; a possible D gene is TRBD2 (6 bases). The CDR3 extends over 14 amino acids. Between the trimmed V and J ends, which lost 6 bases and 5 bases, there was a span of 17 bases. Per the germline V gene, CDR1 is MDHEN and CDR2 is SYDVKM.

The chain employs TRBV7-3 and TRBJ2-7, with D tentatively TRBD2 (6 bases). CDR1 and CDR2 (germline): SGHTA, FQGTGA. Trimming shortened V by 2 bases and J by 6 bases, and 11 bases separated the two germline ends. CDR3 length: 13 amino acids. CDR3 loop: CASSLYQGGEQYF. The CDR3 bases are TGTGCCAGCAGCTTATATCAGGGAGGCGAGCAGTACTTC.

This clonotype turned up a few times. Germline and junction disagree at one end, which may indicate a read error. J is TRBJ2-1 and V is TRBV7-9; TRBD2 matches at 7 bases. Per germline, CDR1 SEHNR and CDR2 FQNEAQ (reference sequence). CDR3 length: 15 residues. The CDR3 coding sequence is TGTGCCAGCAGCCTAGCGGCTTCCCTCTACAATGAGCAGTTCTTC. This encodes CASSLAASLYNEQFF.

This clonotype came up a few times. The chain is built from TRBV4-2 and TRBJ2-1, with TRBD2 matching over 10 bases. Germline V gene lookup returns CDR1 LGHNA and CDR2 YNFKEQ. The CDR3 spans 15 residues. V was pared by 1 base and J by 6 bases, with 3 bases of the junction left unmatched. The chain's CDR3 is CASSQGSGGANEQFF. The CDR3 nucleotides read TGTGCCAGCAGCCAAGGAAGCGGGGGGGCCAATGAGCAGTTCTTC.

The V gene is TRBV25-1, the J gene TRBJ2-7, with TRBD1 as a possible D gene (5 bases). V lost 3 bases, J lost 2 bases, and 11 bases lay in between. This CDR3 has 14 residues. CDR1 and CDR2 (germline): MGHDK, SYGVNS. The chain's CDR3 is CASSDRVETYEQYF. The CDR3 DNA is TGTGCCAGCAGTGACAGGGTCGAGACCTACGAGCAGTACTTC.

This clonotype was detected a few times. This rearrangement joins TRBV28 to TRBJ2-5, with 8 bases identical to TRBD2. The V segment lost 9 bases and the J segment 1 base; nucleotides outside the gene matches: 22. The CDR3 length is 19 residues. Germline assignment: CDR1 MDHEN and CDR2 SYDVKM. CDR3 bases: TGTGCCAGTTCACCGTTGGTGGGGACTAGTCTTTTCTCCCAAGAGACCCAGTACTTC. Its translation is CASSPLVGTSLFSQETQYF.

The chain couples TRBV28 to TRBJ1-6; D might be TRBD1 (6 bases). CDR3 length: 17 residues. CDR1 is MDHEN and CDR2 is SYDVKM in the germline V gene. Trimming took 2 bases from V and 9 from J, leaving 20 bases between them. This CDR3 is CASSLLPPGQGISPLHF. DNA of the CDR3: TGTGCCAGCAGTTTACTTCCCCCGGGACAAGGGATTTCACCCCTCCACTTT. Variable domain in full (rest from reference TRBV28 and TRBJ1-6): DVKVTQSSRYLVKRTGEKVFLECVQDMDHENMFWYRQDPGLGLRLIYFSYDVKMKEKGDIPEGYSVSREKKERFSLILESASTNQTSMYLCASSLLPPGQGISPLHFGNGTRLTVT.

The V and J genes are TRBV9 and TRBJ2-5; the match to TRBD2 covers 7 bases. J was trimmed by 13 bases and V by 0 bases; bases with no gene match: 12. The length of the CDR3 is 14 residues. CDR1 and CDR2 (germline): SGDLS, YYNGEE. In nucleotides, the CDR3 is TGTGCCAGCAGCGTAGGGCCCTCTCGCGGGGGTCTGTACTTC. Amino acid sequence: CASSVGPSRGGLYF.

This chain joins TRBV6-5 and TRBJ1-2, with D tentatively TRBD1 (5 bases). The germline gives CDR1 MNHEY, CDR2 SVGAGI. The ends were cut back, 2 bases at V and 1 base at J, with 8 bases in the middle. The CDR3 runs to 14 residues. The CDR3 protein is CASSYRGSNYGYTF. DNA for the CDR3: TGTGCCAGCAGTTACAGGGGAAGTAACTATGGCTACACCTTC.

The chain links TRBV29-1 to TRBJ2-1; tentative D call: TRBD1 (7 bases). Trimming left V 5 bases short and J 6 bases short, with 17 bases between. Germline V CDR1 and CDR2: SQVTM, ANQGSEA. The CDR3 runs 14 residues. The CDR3 loop reads CSVTGPGGGNEQFF. The CDR3 DNA follows: TGCAGCGTTACAGGGCCAGGGGGAGGCAATGAGCAGTTCTTC.

The chain recombines TRBV3-1 with TRBJ2-1, with D hard to call. The CDR3 contains 13 residues. Trimming shortened V by 3 bases and J by 10 bases, and 13 bases separated the two germline ends. The germline gives CDR1 LGHDT, CDR2 YNNKEL (reference sequence). CDR3 sequence reads: CASSHSRVGEQFF. DNA of the CDR3: TGTGCCAGCAGCCATTCCCGGGTCGGGGAGCAGTTCTTC.

This chain connects TRBV3-1 to TRBJ1-1; D remains unclear. V was shortened by 1 base and J by 6 bases, with 15 bases between the two germline ends. Germline V CDR1 and CDR2: LGHDT, YNNKEL (reference sequence). This CDR3 region has 15 residues. Written as DNA, the CDR3 is TGTGCCAGCAGCCAAGGTAGGTGGGGAGAAGCTGAAGCTTTCTTT. Its protein is CASSQGRWGEAEAFF.

About this clonotype itself: The junction does not match germline at one end; this may be a read error. The chain has TRBV20-1 and TRBJ2-7; 9 nucleotides agree with TRBD1. Germline assignment: CDR1 DFQATT and CDR2 SNEGSKA (reference sequence). CDR3 length equals 15 residues. CDR3 loop: CSTRGTRTGAYEQYF. In DNA form, the CDR3 reads TGCAGTACTAGAGGGACCCGGACAGGGGCCTACGAGCAGTACTTC.

There are a few counts of this clonotype. The J gene is TRBJ2-3, the V gene TRBV5-1; D is ambiguous. Germline lookup yields CDR1 SGHRS and CDR2 YFSETQ. The length of the CDR3 is 13 residues. Between the trimmed V and J ends, which lost 0 bases and 4 bases, there was a span of 6 bases. DNA for the CDR3: TGCGCCAGCAGCTTGGTGTTCCCAGATACGCAGTATTTT. Translating gives CASSLVFPDTQYF.

The rearrangement links TRBV20-1 to TRBJ2-1, with TRBD2 as a possible D gene (6 bases). Per germline, CDR1 DFQATT and CDR2 SNEGSKA (reference sequence). V was pared by 0 bases and J by 4 bases, with 19 bases between. This CDR3 has 17 residues. The chain's CDR3 is CSARDVFETRIYNEQFF. CDR3 sequence (DNA): TGCAGTGCTAGAGATGTTTTTGAGACTAGGATTTACAATGAGCAGTTCTTC.

This chain links TRBV5-8 with TRBJ1-5; D possibly corresponds to TRBD1 (5 bases). Trimming shortened V by 4 bases and J by 1 base, and 24 bases separated the two germline ends. Germline V gene lookup returns CDR1 SGHTS and CDR2 YDEGEE. This CDR3 spans 19 amino acids. The DNA for the CDR3 is TGTGCCAGCAGCAGCACGCTTCCTCAGGGTTTAGGGAGCAATCAGCCCCAGCATTTT. The encoded protein is CASSSTLPQGLGSNQPQHF. The full variable domain, its missing parts supplied by reference TRBV5-8 and TRBJ1-5, is EAGVTQSPTHLIKTRGQQATLRCSPISGHTSVYWYQQALGLGLQFLLWYDEGEERNRGNFPPRFSGRQFPNYSSELNVNALELEDSALYLCASSSTLPQGLGSNQPQHFGDGTRLSIL.

V and J are TRBV7-2 and TRBJ1-1; D is possibly TRBD1 (6 bases). The CDR3 spans 14 residues. Germline V gene lookup returns CDR1 SGHTA and CDR2 FQGNSA. V lost 5 bases, J lost 7 bases, and 17 bases lay in between. Written as DNA, the CDR3 is TGTGCCAGCAGCCCCGCGCAGGGGCAGTTTGAAGCTTTCTTT. It is translated as CASSPAQGQFEAFF.

This clonotype came up a few times. V usage is TRBV4-3 and J usage is TRBJ1-4; D perhaps matches TRBD1 (6 bases). The V end lost 1 base, the J end lost 6 bases, and 15 bases lay between the germline ends. Germline CDR1 and CDR2: LGHNA and YSLEER. The length of the CDR3 is 16 residues. The CDR3 DNA reads TGCGCCAGCAGCCAAGGAGTGAGGCCAGGGGATGAAAAACTGTTTTTT. It encodes CASSQGVRPGDEKLFF.

This rearrangement joins TRBV6-2 or TRBV6-3 to TRBJ2-4; possible D gene TRBD1, 5 bases. Near its end, the DNA agrees better with TRBJ2-7, so the J call may be wrong. The CDR3 spans 14 residues. Germline lookup yields CDR1 MNHEY and CDR2 SVGEGT. CDR3 amino acids: CASIRRAGIPEQYF. CDR3 sequence (DNA): TGTGCCAGCATCAGAAGGGCAGGGATTCCCGAGCAGTACTTC.

This clonotype was counted a few times. The rearrangement links TRBV7-3 to TRBJ2-1; perhaps TRBD2 as D (6 bases). V was shortened by 4 bases and J by 2 bases, with 12 bases between the two germline ends. Germline CDR1 is SGHTA and CDR2 is FQGTGA. The CDR3 is 15 amino acids. CDR3 bases: TGTGCCAGCAGCTCACCGGGACTGCCCTACAATGAGCAGTTCTTC. Protein: CASSSPGLPYNEQFF. Full variable domain (outside the CDR3, taken from reference TRBV7-3 and TRBJ2-1): GAGVSQTPSNKVTEKGKYVELRCDPISGHTALYWYRQSLGQGPEFLIYFQGTGAADDSGLPNDRFFAVRPEGSVSTLKIQRTERGDSAVYLCASSSPGLPYNEQFFGPGTRLTVL.

This clonotype came up a few times. The J gene is TRBJ2-5, the V gene TRBV12-3 or TRBV12-4, with D uncertain. Between the trimmed V and J ends, which lost 2 bases and 5 bases, there was a span of 12 bases. This CDR3 has 14 residues. The CDR3 loop is CASSLSRLIETQYF. CDR3 nucleotides: TGTGCCAGCAGTTTAAGCCGCCTCATTGAGACCCAGTACTTC.